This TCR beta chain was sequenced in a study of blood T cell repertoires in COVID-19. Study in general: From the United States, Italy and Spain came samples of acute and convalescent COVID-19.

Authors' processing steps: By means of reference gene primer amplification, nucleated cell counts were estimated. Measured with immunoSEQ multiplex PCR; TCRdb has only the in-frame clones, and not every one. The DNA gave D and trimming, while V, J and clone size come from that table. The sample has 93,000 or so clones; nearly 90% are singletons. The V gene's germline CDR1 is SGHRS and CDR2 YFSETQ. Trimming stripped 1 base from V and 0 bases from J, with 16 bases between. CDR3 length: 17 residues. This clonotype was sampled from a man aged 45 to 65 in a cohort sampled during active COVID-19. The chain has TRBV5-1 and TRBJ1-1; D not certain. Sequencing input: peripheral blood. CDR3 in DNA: TGCGCCAGCAGCTTGTTTGGGCAGGTGAACATGAACACTGAAGCTTTCTTT. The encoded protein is CASSLFGQVNMNTEAFF.